The source of this TCR beta chain is a study of control samples from healthy donors and cancer patients. Trimming pared 8 bases from V and 6 bases from J, leaving 10 bases between. Germline assignment: CDR1 MNHEY and CDR2 SMNVEV (reference sequence). This CDR3 has 11 amino acids. This clone appeared a single time. Generated by immunoSEQ multiplex PCR, the TCRdb table keeps only in-frame clones and is missing some. Among 70,000 to 80,000 clones listed, around 86% were seen once. The receptor comes from a woman aged 50 to 65 with colorectal cancer. Source material: PBMCs. The chain recombines TRBV27 with TRBJ1-1, with D hard to call. In DNA, the CDR3 is TGTGCCAGCGGCTATGGTGCTGAAGCTTTCTTT. It encodes CASGYGAEAFF.